The clone carrying this TCR beta chain has a count of ten or more. Its specificity is not known. This record comes from a study of Graves' ophthalmopathy and Graves' hyperthyroidism. General study results and limits: With 65% to 71% sensitivity and around 79% specificity, the model predicted ophthalmopathy progression.

Other autoimmune diseases, uncontrolled infections, pregnancy and lactation each led to patient exclusion. The evidence that diagnosis relied on was clinical symptoms, serum thyroxine, TRAb, thyroid ultrasound and orbital computed tomography. This CDR3 spans 15 amino acids. The V end was cut by 5 bases, the J end by 9 bases, with 23 bases between. CDR1 is SEHNR and CDR2 is FQNEAQ in the germline V gene (reference sequence). RNA transcripts provided the template for amplifying TCR beta CDR3 regions. After a first-round RT-PCR with HTBI primers, a second-round multiplex PCR was run. TCRdb itself ran the multiplex PCR reads through MiXCR, one entry per CDR3 protein. Of fewer than 350,000 distinct CDR3 sequences listed, around a sixth are singletons.

Sequencing input: peripheral blood. The chain links TRBV7-9 to TRBJ2-7, with D perhaps matching TRBD1 or TRBD2 (5 bases each). The clonotype comes from an adult man with Graves' ophthalmopathy. CDR3 sequence: CASSENRGPLEGQYF. In DNA, the CDR3 is TGTGCCAGCAGCGAAAACCGGGGACCACTCGAGGGGCAGTACTTC.